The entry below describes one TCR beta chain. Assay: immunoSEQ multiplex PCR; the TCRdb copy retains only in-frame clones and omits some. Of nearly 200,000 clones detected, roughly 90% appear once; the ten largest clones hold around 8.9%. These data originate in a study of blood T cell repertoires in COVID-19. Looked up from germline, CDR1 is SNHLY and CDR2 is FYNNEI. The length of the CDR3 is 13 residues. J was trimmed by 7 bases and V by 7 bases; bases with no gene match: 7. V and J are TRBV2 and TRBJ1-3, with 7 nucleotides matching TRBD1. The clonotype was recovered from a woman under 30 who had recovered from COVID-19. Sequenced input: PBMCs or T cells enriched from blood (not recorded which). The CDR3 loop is CASTRQGANTIYF. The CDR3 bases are TGTGCCAGCACCAGACAGGGAGCGAACACCATATATTTT.